This record looks at one T cell receptor beta chain sequence and its context. A multiplex PCR was run with 60 Vbeta primers and 13 Jbeta primers. Generated by immunoSEQ multiplex PCR, the TCRdb table keeps only in-frame clones and is missing some. The table has approximately 160,000 clones, 60% to 80% seen once. The data stem from a study of cytomegalovirus exposure and HLA in healthy donors. CDR3 size: 16 residues. From germline, CDR1 is KGHSH and CDR2 LQKENI. V lost 3 bases to trimming and J lost 2 bases; unmatched junction nucleotides: 7. V and J are TRBV18 and TRBJ1-5; 7 bases map to TRBD1. The sample was PBMCs. The TCR was taken from a male donor in good health and CMV-seronegative. For the CDR3, the DNA is TGTGCCAGCTCACCGGCTTCACAGGGGCGCAATCAGCCCCAGCATTTT. This sequence encodes CASSPASQGRNQPQHF.